A selection of T cell receptor beta chains follows, all from one sample in a study of blood T cells in healthy people across ages. TCRdb ran MiXCR on the 5' RACE reads and lists one entry per CDR3 protein. Among 590,000 or so distinct CDR3 sequences listed, about 30% were seen once. Sequencing input: blood. Receptors originate from a woman older than 75 in good health. The CDR3 runs from the conserved cysteine through the conserved F or W. Each record gives: V gene, D gene, J gene, clone size, CDR3 DNA, CDR3 protein. D genes are given only for firm matches. Some rows have no size entry. The others give once, few or many, or a class for an expanded clone.

>TRBV20-1|.|TRBJ1-4|.
TGCAGTGCTAGACCGAACGGGCCTACTCTTGAAAAACTGTTTTTT
CSARPNGPTLEKLFF
>TRBV7-2|.|TRBJ1-4|many
TGTGCCAGCAGCTTTTACAGGGATGAAAAACTGTTTTTT
CASSFYRDEKLFF
>TRBV30|.|TRBJ1-4|.
TGTGCCTGGGGGGAAGGGCTCTGGAATGAAAAACTGTTTTTT
CAWGEGLWNEKLFF
>TRBV5-1|.|TRBJ1-2|many
TGCGCCAGCAGCCGGGGTGGACAGACTAACTATGGCTACACCTTC
CASSRGGQTNYGYTF
>TRBV7-2|TRBD2|TRBJ2-1|many
TGTGCCAGCAGCTTAATTGGGAAGGGAGGGAGTGAGCAGTTCTTC
CASSLIGKGGSEQFF
>TRBV19|TRBD1|TRBJ2-1|once
TGTGCCAGTAGTATAGATCTTTGGAGACAGGGGCCCGCTGAGCAGTTCTTC
CASSIDLWRQGPAEQFF
>TRBV27|.|TRBJ1-6|many
TGTGCCAGCAGCCCGGCGCTGAGTTATTCACCCCTCCACTTT
CASSPALSYSPLHF
>TRBV7-3|.|TRBJ1-2|many
TGTGCCAGCAGCCCAGAACAGGGTACAAACTATGGCTACACCTTC
CASSPEQGTNYGYTF
>TRBV15|.|TRBJ2-2|.
TGTGCCACTAGCAGGGGGGTAAATGCCGGGGAGCTGTTTTTT
CATSRGVNAGELFF
>TRBV14|.|TRBJ1-4|.
TGTGCCAGCAGCCCAGGGACGCACACTAATGAAAAACGGTTTTTT
CASSPGTHTNEKRFF
>TRBV7-9|.|TRBJ2-6|.
TGTGCCAGCAGCCACCTCCGGGGTGCTGGGGCCAACGTCCTGACTTTC
CASSHLRGAGANVLTF
>TRBV5-5|TRBD1|TRBJ1-5|few
TGTGCCAGCAGCTGGGGACAGAACAATCAGCCCCAGCATTTT
CASSWGQNNQPQHF
>TRBV12-3/TRBV12-4|.|TRBJ2-3|.
TGTGCCAGCAGACCGAGACAGATCACAGATACGCAGTATTTT
CASRPRQITDTQYF
>TRBV25-1|.|TRBJ2-2|few
TGTGCCAGCAGTGAATTAAGAATGGGCACCGGGGAGCTGTTTTTT
CASSELRMGTGELFF
>TRBV7-6|TRBD1|TRBJ1-1|many
TGTGCCAGCAGCTTAGCTCAGGGGGCTGAAGCTTTCTTT
CASSLAQGAEAFF
>TRBV5-1|.|TRBJ1-2|many
TGCGCCAGCAGCTTGGCCCACTATGGCTACACCTTC
CASSLAHYGYTF
>TRBV24-1|.|TRBJ2-3|many
TGTGCCACCAGTGATTGGCTAGTTGGAGATACGCAGTATTTT
CATSDWLVGDTQYF
>TRBV7-9|TRBD2|TRBJ2-3|many
TGTGCCAGCAGCTTACGACTAGCGGGGTTAAGCACAGATACGCAGTATTTT
CASSLRLAGLSTDTQYF
>TRBV4-2|.|TRBJ2-7|many
TGTGCCAGCAGCCAAGATCTACAGATCTCCTACGAGCAGTACTTC
CASSQDLQISYEQYF
>TRBV30|.|TRBJ1-1|few
TGTGCCTGCGGGGGTTTGGGAGACACTGAAGCTTTCTTT
CACGGLGDTEAFF
>TRBV29-1|TRBD2|TRBJ2-7|many
TGCAGCGTCCGGGGGGGTCGGTACGAGCAGTACTTC
CSVRGGRYEQYF
>TRBV29-1|.|TRBJ2-3|.
TGCAGCGTTGAAGATCAGGGCACCCCGGGGGATACGCAGTATTTT
CSVEDQGTPGDTQYF
>TRBV12-3/TRBV12-4|.|TRBJ1-6|.
TGTGCCAGCAGTCCGATAGTAAATTCACCCCTCCACTTT
CASSPIVNSPLHF
>TRBV6-5|.|TRBJ1-1|many
TGTGCCAGCAGCTTTCAGCACATGACTGAAGCTTTCTTT
CASSFQHMTEAFF
>TRBV4-1|.|TRBJ2-5|many
TGCGCCAGCAGCCAAGACGCAGGGAGGGAGACCCAGTACTTC
CASSQDAGRETQYF
>TRBV20-1|.|TRBJ2-1|many
TGCAGTGCTAGAGAGGCCGTAAAGACCCCGGGCTGGCAGTTCTTC
CSAREAVKTPGWQFF
>TRBV20-1|.|TRBJ2-1|.
TGCAGTGCTAGAGGGAGTCGGCTCAATGAGCAGTTCTTC
CSARGSRLNEQFF
>TRBV20-1|.|TRBJ1-2|many
TGCAGTGCTAGTTTGCCAGGGGTCTATGGCTACACCTTC
CSASLPGVYGYTF